Listed below are T cell receptor beta chains from one sample, sequenced in a study of blood T cells in healthy people across ages. TCRdb redid the calling of the 5' RACE reads with MiXCR, one entry per CDR3 protein. The data hold over a million distinct CDR3 sequences, with less than 25% observed a single time. A further study also used this sample, focusing on T cells of mothers and their children.

Material for sequencing was blood. These receptors were taken from a girl under 10 years old in good health. CDR3s include the opening cysteine and the closing phenylalanine or tryptophan. The D gene is left open where the match is weak. A row's size may be missing; if present it is once, few, many or a size class.

>TRBD2|TRBJ2-7|few|TRBV29-1
CSVELASGRGSYEQYF
TGCAGCGTTGAATTGGCTAGCGGGAGGGGGTCCTACGAGCAGTACTTC
>NA|TRBJ2-7|NA|TRBV20-1
CSALSPGPAYEQYF
TGCAGTGCTCTAAGCCCCGGGCCTGCCTACGAGCAGTACTTC
>TRBD1|TRBJ1-2|NA|TRBV4-3
CASSQDGTGAHAYTF
TGCGCCAGCAGCCAAGACGGGACAGGGGCCCATGCCTACACCTTC
>TRBD2|TRBJ2-1|NA|TRBV5-1
CASSFSGLAGTYNEQFF
TGCGCCAGCAGCTTTTCAGGACTAGCGGGAACGTACAATGAGCAGTTCTTC
>NA|TRBJ2-1|few|TRBV2
CASSEARYNEQFF
TGTGCCAGCAGTGAAGCTAGGTACAATGAGCAGTTCTTC
>NA|TRBJ1-1|NA|TRBV12-3/TRBV12-4
CANTRMNTEAFF
TGTGCCAACACACGAATGAACACTGAAGCTTTCTTT
>NA|TRBJ2-1|NA|TRBV12-3/TRBV12-4
CASSLGSGFEQFF
TGTGCCAGCAGTTTAGGTTCAGGCTTTGAGCAGTTCTTC
>TRBD2|TRBJ2-7|few|TRBV12-3/TRBV12-4
CASRKAGLAGLRGEQYF
TGTGCCAGCAGAAAAGCGGGACTAGCGGGATTGCGCGGCGAGCAGTACTTC
>NA|TRBJ2-7|NA|TRBV6-5
CASSLRDLSYEQYF
TGTGCCAGCAGTTTGAGGGACCTCTCCTACGAGCAGTACTTC
>TRBD2|TRBJ2-1|NA|TRBV20-1
CSARTSPYNEQFF
TGCAGTGCTAGGACTAGCCCCTACAATGAGCAGTTCTTC
>NA|TRBJ1-1|NA|TRBV29-1
CSVDQGLADEAFF
TGCAGCGTTGATCAGGGGCTAGCAGATGAAGCTTTCTTT
>TRBD1|TRBJ2-6|few|TRBV5-1
CASSLEGTGFSGANVLTF
TGCGCCAGCAGCTTGGAAGGGACAGGGTTTTCTGGGGCCAACGTCCTGACTTTC
>NA|TRBJ1-2|NA|TRBV7-3
CASRALRYGYTF
TGTGCCAGCAGAGCACTTCGCTATGGCTACACCTTC
>NA|TRBJ1-2|NA|TRBV21-1
CASSKVSYTF
TGTGCCAGCAGCAAAGTCAGCTACACCTTC
>NA|TRBJ2-1|few|TRBV10-3
CAIRVGSLPYNEQFF
TGTGCCATCAGGGTCGGCAGCCTGCCCTACAATGAGCAGTTCTTC
>NA|TRBJ2-7|NA|TRBV5-1
CASRVVAGASYEQYF
TGCGCCAGCAGAGTCGTGGCAGGGGCTTCCTACGAGCAGTACTTC
>NA|TRBJ1-5|few|TRBV20-1
CSARQGNQPQHF
TGCAGTGCTAGACAGGGCAATCAGCCCCAGCATTTT
>NA|TRBJ2-7|NA|TRBV7-9
CASTNLGVSEQYF
TGTGCCAGCACCAACCTAGGAGTCTCCGAGCAGTACTTC
>NA|TRBJ2-5|few|TRBV7-2
CASSFAKNSLRRGETQYF
TGTGCCAGCAGCTTCGCAAAAAACTCCTTGCGGAGGGGAGAGACCCAGTACTTC
>NA|TRBJ2-1|NA|TRBV7-6
CASSLVGREQFF
TGTGCCAGCAGCTTAGTAGGAAGGGAGCAGTTCTTC
>NA|TRBJ1-2|NA|TRBV29-1
CSTNPGRVVDGYTF
TGCAGCACCAACCCCGGCCGGGTGGTGGATGGCTACACCTTC
>NA|TRBJ1-1|few|TRBV6-5
CASSYVDSGFEAFF
TGTGCCAGCAGTTACGTCGACAGTGGGTTTGAAGCTTTCTTT
>NA|TRBJ1-4|NA|TRBV4-1
CASSQGTVRNEKLFF
TGCGCCAGCAGCCAAGGGACAGTCCGTAATGAAAAACTGTTTTTT
>NA|TRBJ2-5|NA|TRBV10-3
CAISEPPSETQYF
TGTGCCATCAGTGAGCCCCCATCGGAGACCCAGTACTTC
>NA|TRBJ2-7|NA|TRBV6-1
CASSEARLGLGYEQYF
TGTGCTAGCAGTGAAGCGAGACTAGGGTTGGGCTACGAGCAGTACTTC
>TRBD1|TRBJ1-5|few|TRBV4-1
CASSLDRGLSQPQHF
TGCGCCAGCAGCCTGGACAGGGGGCTAAGTCAGCCCCAGCATTTT
>TRBD1|TRBJ1-6|few|TRBV12-3/TRBV12-4
CASRRDSPNSPLHF
TGTGCCAGCAGGCGGGACAGCCCTAATTCACCCCTCCACTTT
>TRBD2|TRBJ2-5|few|TRBV6-5
CASRLAALQETQYF
TGTGCCAGCCGTCTAGCGGCCTTACAAGAGACCCAGTACTTC
>TRBD2|TRBJ2-3|few|TRBV28
CASSPQRDTDTQYF
TGTGCCAGCAGTCCGCAGCGGGACACAGATACGCAGTATTTT
>NA|TRBJ2-7|many|TRBV12-3/TRBV12-4
CASSPNWSYEQYF
TGTGCCAGCAGTCCTAACTGGAGTTACGAGCAGTACTTC
>NA|TRBJ2-3|NA|TRBV11-1
CASSLGKLDTQYF
TGTGCCAGCAGCTTAGGGAAACTGGATACGCAGTATTTT
>NA|TRBJ2-1|NA|TRBV7-2
CASTGGWDEQFF
TGTGCCAGCACCGGAGGATGGGATGAGCAGTTCTTC
>NA|TRBJ2-1|few|TRBV7-2
CASSTRGGNEQFF
TGTGCCAGCAGCACGAGAGGGGGGAATGAGCAGTTCTTC
>NA|TRBJ1-2|few|TRBV11-2
CASSPPSDRGYGYTF
TGTGCCAGCAGCCCTCCTTCGGACAGAGGCTATGGCTACACCTTC
>NA|TRBJ2-5|few|TRBV5-1
CASSLGWDWGQETQYF
TGCGCCAGCAGCTTGGGATGGGATTGGGGTCAAGAGACCCAGTACTTC
>TRBD1|TRBJ2-6|few|TRBV27
CASSPGQDFSGANVLTF
TGTGCCAGCAGTCCCGGACAGGACTTCTCTGGGGCCAACGTCCTGACTTTC
>NA|TRBJ1-5|few|TRBV4-2
CASSQAGGGIQPQHF
TGTGCCAGCAGCCAAGCGGGCGGAGGAATTCAGCCCCAGCATTTT
>NA|TRBJ1-2|NA|TRBV24-1
CATSDTDLNYGYTF
TGTGCCACCAGTGATACAGACCTTAACTATGGCTACACCTTC
>NA|TRBJ1-3|few|TRBV10-3
CASNRVEGNTIYF
TGTGCCTCCAACAGGGTTGAAGGAAACACCATATATTTT
>NA|TRBJ2-1|few|TRBV15
CATSKERGPGYNERFF
TGTGCCACCAGCAAAGAGCGAGGTCCAGGGTACAATGAGCGGTTCTTC
>TRBD1|TRBJ2-7|few|TRBV18
CASSPLRDRNYEQYF
TGTGCCAGCTCACCTCTCCGGGACAGGAATTACGAGCAGTACTTC
>NA|TRBJ1-6|NA|TRBV5-1
CASSLADPSGGPLHF
TGCGCCAGCAGCTTAGCAGACCCCTCCGGAGGACCCCTCCACTTT
>NA|TRBJ1-2|few|TRBV29-1
CSVEGSRLRAILDGYTF
TGCAGCGTTGAAGGATCCCGGCTACGAGCCATTCTGGATGGCTACACCTTC
>NA|TRBJ2-1|few|TRBV5-1
CASSEMGFYNEQFF
TGCGCCAGCAGCGAAATGGGGTTTTACAATGAGCAGTTCTTC